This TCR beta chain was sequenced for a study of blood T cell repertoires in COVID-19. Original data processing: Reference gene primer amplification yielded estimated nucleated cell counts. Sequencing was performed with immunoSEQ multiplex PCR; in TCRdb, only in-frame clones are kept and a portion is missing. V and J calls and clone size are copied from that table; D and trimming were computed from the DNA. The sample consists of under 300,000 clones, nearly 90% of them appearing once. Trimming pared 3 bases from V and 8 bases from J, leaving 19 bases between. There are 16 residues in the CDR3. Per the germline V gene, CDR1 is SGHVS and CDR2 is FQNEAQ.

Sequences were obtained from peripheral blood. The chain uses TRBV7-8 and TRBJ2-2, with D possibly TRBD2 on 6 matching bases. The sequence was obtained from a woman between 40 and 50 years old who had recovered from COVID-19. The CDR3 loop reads CASSFTGGTPKGELFF. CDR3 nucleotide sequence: TGTGCCAGCAGCTTTACCGGGGGTACGCCGAAGGGGGAGCTGTTTTTT.